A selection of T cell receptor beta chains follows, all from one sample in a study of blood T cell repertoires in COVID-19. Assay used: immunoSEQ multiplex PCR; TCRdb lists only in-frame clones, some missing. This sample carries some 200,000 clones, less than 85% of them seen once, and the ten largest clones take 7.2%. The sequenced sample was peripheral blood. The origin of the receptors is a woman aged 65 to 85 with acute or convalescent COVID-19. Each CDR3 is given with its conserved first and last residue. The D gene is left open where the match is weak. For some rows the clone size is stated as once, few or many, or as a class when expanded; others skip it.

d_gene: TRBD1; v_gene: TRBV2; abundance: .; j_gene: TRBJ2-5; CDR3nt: TGTGCCAGCAGTGAAGGGGGGACAGGGAGGGAGACCCAGTACTTC; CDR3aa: CASSEGGTGRETQYF
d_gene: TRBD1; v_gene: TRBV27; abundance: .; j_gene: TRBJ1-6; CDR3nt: TGTGCCAGCAGTCCGATGACAGGGTTGAATTCACCCCTCCACTTT; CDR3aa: CASSPMTGLNSPLHF
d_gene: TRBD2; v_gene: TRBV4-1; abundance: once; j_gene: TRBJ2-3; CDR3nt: TGCGCCAAAAGACTAGCGGGGGGGCCAATGGATACGCAGTATTTT; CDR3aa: CAKRLAGGPMDTQYF
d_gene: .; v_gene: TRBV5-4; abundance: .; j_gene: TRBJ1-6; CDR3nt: TGTGCCAGCAGCTTGCAAGGGGTCGATAATTCACCCCTCCACTTT; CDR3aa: CASSLQGVDNSPLHF
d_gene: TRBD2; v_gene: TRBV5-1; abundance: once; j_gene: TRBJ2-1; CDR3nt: TGCGCCAGCAGCCCCGGACTAGCGGGTCACAATGAGCAGTTCTTC; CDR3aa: CASSPGLAGHNEQFF
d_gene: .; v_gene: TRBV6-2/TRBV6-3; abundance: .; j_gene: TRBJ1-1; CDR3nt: TGTGCCAGCAGTTTACAGGGTCCAGCCACTGAAGCTTTCTTT; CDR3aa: CASSLQGPATEAFF
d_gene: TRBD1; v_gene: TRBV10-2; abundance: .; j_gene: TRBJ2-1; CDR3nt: TGCGCCAGCAGGGCGGACAGGGGGTTTAATGAGCAGTTCTTC; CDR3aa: CASRADRGFNEQFF
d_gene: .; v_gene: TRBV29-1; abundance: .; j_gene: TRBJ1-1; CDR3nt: TGCAGCGCCGTACCTAGCGGGGACACTGAAGCTTTCTTT; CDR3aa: CSAVPSGDTEAFF
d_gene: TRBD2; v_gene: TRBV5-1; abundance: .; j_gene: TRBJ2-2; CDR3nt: TGCGCCAGCAGTAATCGCGGGACTAGCGGAATCGGGGAGCTGTTTTTT; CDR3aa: CASSNRGTSGIGELFF
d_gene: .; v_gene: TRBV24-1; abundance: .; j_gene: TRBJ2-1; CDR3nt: TGTGCCACCAGTGACGGACTCAATGAGCAGTTCTTC; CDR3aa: CATSDGLNEQFF
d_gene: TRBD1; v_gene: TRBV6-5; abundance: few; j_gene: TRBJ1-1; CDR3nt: TGTGCCAGCAGTTACTCGAACACAGGGGGCAGGGCTCCGGCTTTCTTT; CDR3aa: CASSYSNTGGRAPAFF
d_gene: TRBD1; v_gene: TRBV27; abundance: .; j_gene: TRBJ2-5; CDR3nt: TGTGCCAGCAGTTTAGATGGCGCCCCAGGGGGCCTCCAAGAGACCCAGTACTTC; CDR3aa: CASSLDGAPGGLQETQYF
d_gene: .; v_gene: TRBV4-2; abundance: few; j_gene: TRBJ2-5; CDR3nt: TGTGCCAGCAGCCAAGAATGGACAGCTCAAGAGACCCAGTACTTC; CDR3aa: CASSQEWTAQETQYF
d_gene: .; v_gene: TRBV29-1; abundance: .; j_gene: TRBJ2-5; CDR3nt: TGCAGCGTCCAGGACGGGAACCAAGAGACCCAGTACTTC; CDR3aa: CSVQDGNQETQYF
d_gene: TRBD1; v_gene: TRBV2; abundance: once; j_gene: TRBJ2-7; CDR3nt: TGTGCCAGCAGTTGGACAGGTGACGAGCAGTACTTC; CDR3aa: CASSWTGDEQYF
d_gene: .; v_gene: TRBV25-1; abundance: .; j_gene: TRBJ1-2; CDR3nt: TGTGCCGAAGAAGAACATCAGGGGAAAGGTGGCTACACCTTC; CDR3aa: CAEEEHQGKGGYTF
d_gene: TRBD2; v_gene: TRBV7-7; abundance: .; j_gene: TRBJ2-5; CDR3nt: TGTGCCAGCAGCCCGGGACTAGCGGGGACACAAGAGACCCAGTACTTC; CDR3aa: CASSPGLAGTQETQYF
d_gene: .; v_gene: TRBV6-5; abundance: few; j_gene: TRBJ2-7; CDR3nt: TGTGCCAGACAGTTGACCTACGAGCAGTACTTC; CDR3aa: CARQLTYEQYF
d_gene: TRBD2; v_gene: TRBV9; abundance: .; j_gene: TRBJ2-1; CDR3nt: TGTGCCAGCAGCGAGACTAGCGGGGACTACAATGAGCAGTTCTTC; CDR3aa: CASSETSGDYNEQFF
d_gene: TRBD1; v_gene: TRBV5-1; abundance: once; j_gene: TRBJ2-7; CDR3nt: TGCGCCAGCAGTACCACAGGGGCGAGTGAGCAGTACTTC; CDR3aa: CASSTTGASEQYF